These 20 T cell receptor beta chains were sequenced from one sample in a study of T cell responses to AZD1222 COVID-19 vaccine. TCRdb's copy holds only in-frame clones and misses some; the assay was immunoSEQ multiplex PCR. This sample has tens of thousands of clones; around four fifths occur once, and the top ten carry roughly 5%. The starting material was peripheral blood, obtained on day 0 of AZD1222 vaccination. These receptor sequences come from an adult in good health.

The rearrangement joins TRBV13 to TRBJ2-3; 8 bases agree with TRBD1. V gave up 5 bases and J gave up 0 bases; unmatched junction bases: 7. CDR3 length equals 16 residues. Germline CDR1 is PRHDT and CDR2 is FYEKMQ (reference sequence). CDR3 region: CASSAPGTGSTDTQYF. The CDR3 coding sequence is TGTGCCAGCAGCGCCCCCGGGACAGGCAGCACAGATACGCAGTATTTT. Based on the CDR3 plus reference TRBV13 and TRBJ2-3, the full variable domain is AAGVIQSPRHLIKEKRETATLKCYPIPRHDTVYWYQQGPGQDPQFLISFYEKMQSDKGSIPDRFSAQQFSDYHSELNMSSLELGDSALYFCASSAPGTGSTDTQYFGPGTRLTVL.

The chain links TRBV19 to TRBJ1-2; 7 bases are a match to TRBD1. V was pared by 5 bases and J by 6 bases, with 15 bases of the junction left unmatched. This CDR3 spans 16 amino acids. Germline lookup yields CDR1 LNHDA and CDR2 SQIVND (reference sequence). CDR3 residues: CASSERLDRRSNGYTF. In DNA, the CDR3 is TGTGCCAGTAGTGAGAGATTGGACAGGAGGTCAAATGGCTACACCTTC.

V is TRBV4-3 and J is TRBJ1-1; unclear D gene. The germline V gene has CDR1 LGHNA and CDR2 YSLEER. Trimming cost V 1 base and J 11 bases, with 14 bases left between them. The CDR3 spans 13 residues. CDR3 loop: CASSQGTRAPAFF. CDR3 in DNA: TGCGCCAGCAGCCAAGGTACTAGGGCCCCTGCTTTCTTT.

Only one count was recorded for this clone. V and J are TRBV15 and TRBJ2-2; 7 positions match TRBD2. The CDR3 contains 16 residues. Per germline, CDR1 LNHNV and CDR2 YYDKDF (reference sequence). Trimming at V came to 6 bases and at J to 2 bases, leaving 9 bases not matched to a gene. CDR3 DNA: TGTGCCACCAGGGGGGGTCGCGGGAGAAACACCGGGGAGCTGTTTTTT. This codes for CATRGGRGRNTGELFF.

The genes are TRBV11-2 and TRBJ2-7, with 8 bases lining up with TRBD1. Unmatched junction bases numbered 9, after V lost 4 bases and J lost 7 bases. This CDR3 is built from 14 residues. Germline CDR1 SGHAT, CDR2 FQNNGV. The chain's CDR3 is CASSSHQGAGEQYF. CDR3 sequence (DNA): TGTGCCAGCAGCTCTCACCAGGGGGCCGGGGAGCAGTACTTC. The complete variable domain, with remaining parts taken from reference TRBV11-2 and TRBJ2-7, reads EAGVAQSPRYKIIEKRQSVAFWCNPISGHATLYWYQQILGQGPKLLIQFQNNGVVDDSQLPKDRFSAERLKGVDSTLKIQPAKLEDSAVYLCASSSHQGAGEQYFGPGTRLTVT.

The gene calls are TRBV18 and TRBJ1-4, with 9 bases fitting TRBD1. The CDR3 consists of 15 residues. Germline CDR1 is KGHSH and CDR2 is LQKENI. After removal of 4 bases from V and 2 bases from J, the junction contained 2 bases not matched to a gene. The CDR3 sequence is CASSQQGATNEKLFF. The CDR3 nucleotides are TGTGCCAGCTCACAACAGGGGGCCACTAATGAAAAACTGTTTTTT.

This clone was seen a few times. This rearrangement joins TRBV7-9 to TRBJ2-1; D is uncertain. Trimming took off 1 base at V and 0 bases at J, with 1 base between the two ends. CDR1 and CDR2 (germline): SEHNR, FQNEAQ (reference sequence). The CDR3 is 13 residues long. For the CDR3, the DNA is TGTGCCAGCAGCTTAGACTCCTACAATGAGCAGTTCTTC. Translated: CASSLDSYNEQFF. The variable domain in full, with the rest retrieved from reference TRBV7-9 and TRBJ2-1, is DTGVSQNPRHKITKRGQNVTFRCDPISEHNRLYWYRQTLGQGPEFLTYFQNEAQLEKSRLLSDRFSAERPKGSFSTLEIQRTEQGDSAMYLCASSLDSYNEQFFGPGTRLTVL.

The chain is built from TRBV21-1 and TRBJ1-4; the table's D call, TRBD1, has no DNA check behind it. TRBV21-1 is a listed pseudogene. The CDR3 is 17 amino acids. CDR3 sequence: CASSKKSRQGLNEKLFF. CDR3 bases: TGTGCCAGCAGCAAAAAGAGCAGACAGGGTCTAAATGAAAAACTGTTTTTT.

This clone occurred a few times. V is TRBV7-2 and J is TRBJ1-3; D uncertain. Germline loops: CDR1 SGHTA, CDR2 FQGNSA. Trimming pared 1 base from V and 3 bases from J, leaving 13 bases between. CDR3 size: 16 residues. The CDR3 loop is CASSLEGLSVGNTIYF. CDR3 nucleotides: TGTGCCAGCAGCTTAGAGGGCCTCTCTGTTGGAAACACCATATATTTT. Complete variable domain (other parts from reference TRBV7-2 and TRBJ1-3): GAGVSQSPSNKVTEKGKDVELRCDPISGHTALYWYRQSLGQGLEFLIYFQGNSAPDKSGLPSDRFSAERTGGSVSTLTIQRTQQEDSAVYLCASSLEGLSVGNTIYFGEGSWLTVV.

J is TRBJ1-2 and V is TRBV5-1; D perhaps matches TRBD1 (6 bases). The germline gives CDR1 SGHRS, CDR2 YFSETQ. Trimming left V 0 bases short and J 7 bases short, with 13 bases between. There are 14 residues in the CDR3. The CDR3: CASSLAGDNPGYTF. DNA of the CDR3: TGCGCCAGCAGCTTGGCGGGGGACAACCCTGGCTACACCTTC.

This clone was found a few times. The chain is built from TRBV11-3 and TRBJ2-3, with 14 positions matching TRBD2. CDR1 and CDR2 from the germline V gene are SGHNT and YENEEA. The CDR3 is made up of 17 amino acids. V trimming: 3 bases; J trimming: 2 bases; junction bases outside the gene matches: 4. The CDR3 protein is CASSLGLAGVSTDTQYF. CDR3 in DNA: TGTGCCAGCAGCTTGGGACTAGCGGGGGTTTCCACAGATACGCAGTATTTT. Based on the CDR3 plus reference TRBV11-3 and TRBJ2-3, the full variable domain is EAGVVQSPRYKIIEKKQPVAFWCNPISGHNTLYWYLQNLGQGPELLIRYENEEAVDDSQLPKDRFSAERLKGVDSTLKIQPAELGDSAVYLCASSLGLAGVSTDTQYFGPGTRLTVL.

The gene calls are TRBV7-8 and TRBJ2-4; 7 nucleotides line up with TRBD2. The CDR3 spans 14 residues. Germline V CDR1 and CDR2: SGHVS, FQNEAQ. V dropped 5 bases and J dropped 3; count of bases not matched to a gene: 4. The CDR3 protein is CASSAGVLKNIQYF. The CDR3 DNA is TGTGCCAGCAGCGCGGGAGTGCTCAAAAACATTCAGTACTTC.

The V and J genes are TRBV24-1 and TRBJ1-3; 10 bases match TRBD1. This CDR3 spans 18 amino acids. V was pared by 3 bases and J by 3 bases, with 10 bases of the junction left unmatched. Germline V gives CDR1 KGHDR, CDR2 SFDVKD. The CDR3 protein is CATSDGDRGGRRGNTIYF. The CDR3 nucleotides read TGTGCCACCAGTGATGGGGACAGGGGCGGACGCCGTGGAAACACCATATATTTT.

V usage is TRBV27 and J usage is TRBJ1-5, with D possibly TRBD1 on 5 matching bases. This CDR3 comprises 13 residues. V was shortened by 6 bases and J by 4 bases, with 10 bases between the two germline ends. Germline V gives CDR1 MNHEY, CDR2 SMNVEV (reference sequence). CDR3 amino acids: CASRLTENQPQHF. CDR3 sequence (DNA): TGTGCCAGCAGACTGACAGAGAATCAGCCCCAGCATTTT.

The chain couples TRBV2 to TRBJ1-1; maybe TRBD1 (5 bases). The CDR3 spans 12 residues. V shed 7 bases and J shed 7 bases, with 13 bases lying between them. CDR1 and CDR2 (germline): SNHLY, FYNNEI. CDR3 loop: CASTRDVYEAFF. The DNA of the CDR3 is TGTGCCAGCACTCGGGACGTGTATGAAGCTTTCTTT.

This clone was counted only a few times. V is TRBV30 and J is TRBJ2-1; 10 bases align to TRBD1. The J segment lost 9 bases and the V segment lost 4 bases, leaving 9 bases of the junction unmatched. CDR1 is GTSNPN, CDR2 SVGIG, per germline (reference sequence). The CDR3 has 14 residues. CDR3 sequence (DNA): TGTGCCTGGAATCTGCTCGGACAGGGGGGTGAGCAGTTCTTC. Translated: CAWNLLGQGGEQFF. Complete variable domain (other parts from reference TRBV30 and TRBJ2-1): SQTIHQWPATLVQPVGSPLSLECTVEGTSNPNLYWYRQAAGRGLQLLFYSVGIGQISSEVPQNLSASRPQDRQFILSSKKLLLSDSGFYLCAWNLLGQGGEQFFGPGTRLTVL.

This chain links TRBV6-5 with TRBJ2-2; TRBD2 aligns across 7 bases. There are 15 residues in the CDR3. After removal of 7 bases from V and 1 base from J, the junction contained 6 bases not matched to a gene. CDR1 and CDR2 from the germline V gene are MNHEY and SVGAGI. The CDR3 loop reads CASKFSGRNTGELFF. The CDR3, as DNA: TGTGCCAGCAAGTTTAGCGGGCGGAACACCGGGGAGCTGTTTTTT.

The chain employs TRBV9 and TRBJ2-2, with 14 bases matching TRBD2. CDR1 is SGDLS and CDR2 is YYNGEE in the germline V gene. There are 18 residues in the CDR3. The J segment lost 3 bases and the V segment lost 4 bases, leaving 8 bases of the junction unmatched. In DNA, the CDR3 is TGTGCCAGCAGCTTCGGACTAGCGGGGGGCCCCGACACCGGGGAGCTGTTTTTT. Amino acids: CASSFGLAGGPDTGELFF.

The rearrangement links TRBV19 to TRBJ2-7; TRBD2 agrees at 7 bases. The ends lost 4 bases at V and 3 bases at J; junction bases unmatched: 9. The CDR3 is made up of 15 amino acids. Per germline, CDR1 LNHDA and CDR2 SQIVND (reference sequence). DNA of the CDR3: TGTGCCAGTAGTACGAAGCGGGGTCCCAGCTACGAGCAGTACTTC. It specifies CASSTKRGPSYEQYF. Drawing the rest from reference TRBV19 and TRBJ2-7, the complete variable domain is DGGITQSPKYLFRKEGQNVTLSCEQNLNHDAMYWYRQDPGQGLRLIYYSQIVNDFQKGDIAEGYSVSREKKESFPLTVTSAQKNPTAFYLCASSTKRGPSYEQYFGPGTRLTVT.

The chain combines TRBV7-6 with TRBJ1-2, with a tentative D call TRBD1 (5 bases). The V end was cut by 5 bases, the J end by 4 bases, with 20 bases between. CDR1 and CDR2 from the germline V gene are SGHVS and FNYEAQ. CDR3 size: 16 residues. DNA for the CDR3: TGTGCCAGCAGCCCCCAGGGCGGGACCGCCTTCTATGGCTACACCTTC. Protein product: CASSPQGGTAFYGYTF. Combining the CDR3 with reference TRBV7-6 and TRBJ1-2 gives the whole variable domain GAGVSQSPRYKVTKRGQDVALRCDPISGHVSLYWYRQALGQGPEFLTYFNYEAQQDKSGLPNDRFSAERPEGSISTLTIQRTEQRDSAMYRCASSPQGGTAFYGYTFGSGTRLTVV.